The present T cell receptor (beta chain) was sequenced within a study of blood T cell repertoires in COVID-19. Study at large: Sources were T cells, B-cell-depleted T cells, or PBMCs; the material itself was cDNA or gDNA.

Repertoires were generated with immunoSEQ multiplex PCR, while TCRdb's copy carries only in-frame clones and drops some. The data show approximately 50,000 clones, with about 89% seen just once and 4.5% to 6% held by the top ten. CDR3 length: 21 amino acids. Germline CDR1 reads SGDLS; CDR2 reads YYNGEE. V lost 3 bases to trimming and J lost 6 bases; unmatched junction nucleotides: 22. This chain uses TRBV9 with TRBJ2-2, with 11 bases matching TRBD2. The material sequenced was peripheral blood. The sequence was collected from a human donor in a cohort sampled during active COVID-19. CDR3 protein: CASSGSPGGIQLAGVPGELFF. In nucleotides, the CDR3 is TGTGCCAGCAGCGGTAGTCCGGGGGGCATACAACTAGCGGGAGTGCCCGGGGAGCTGTTTTTT.